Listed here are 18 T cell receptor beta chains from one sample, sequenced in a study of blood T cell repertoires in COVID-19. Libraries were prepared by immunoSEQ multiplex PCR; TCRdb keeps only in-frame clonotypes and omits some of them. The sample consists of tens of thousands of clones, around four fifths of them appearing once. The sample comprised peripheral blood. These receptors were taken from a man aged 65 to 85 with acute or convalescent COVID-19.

The CDR3 sequence: CASSEWGEQFF. The CDR3 DNA is TGTGCCAGCAGTGAATGGGGCGAGCAGTTCTTC. The chain employs TRBV25-1 and TRBJ2-1; possible D gene TRBD1, 5 bases. The V gene's germline CDR1 is MGHDK and CDR2 SYGVNS. This CDR3 region has 11 residues. V lost 1 base, J lost 10 bases, and 5 bases lay in between. Filled out from reference TRBV25-1 and TRBJ2-1, the complete variable domain reads EADIYQTPRYLVIGTGKKITLECSQTMGHDKMYWYQQDPGMELHLIHYSYGVNSTEKGDLSSESTVSRIRTEHFPLTLESARPSHTSQYLCASSEWGEQFFGPGTRLTVL.

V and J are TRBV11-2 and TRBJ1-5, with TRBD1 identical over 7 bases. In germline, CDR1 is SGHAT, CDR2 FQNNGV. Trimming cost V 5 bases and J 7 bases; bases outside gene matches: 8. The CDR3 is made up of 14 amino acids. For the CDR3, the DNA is TGTGCCAGCAGCCCGGGCAGGGGGGACCAGCCCCAGCATTTT. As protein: CASSPGRGDQPQHF.

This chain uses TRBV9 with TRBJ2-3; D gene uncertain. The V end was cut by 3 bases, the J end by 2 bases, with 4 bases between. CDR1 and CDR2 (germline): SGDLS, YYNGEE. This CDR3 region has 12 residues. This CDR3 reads CASSADTDTQYF. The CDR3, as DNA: TGTGCCAGCAGCGCAGACACAGATACGCAGTATTTT.

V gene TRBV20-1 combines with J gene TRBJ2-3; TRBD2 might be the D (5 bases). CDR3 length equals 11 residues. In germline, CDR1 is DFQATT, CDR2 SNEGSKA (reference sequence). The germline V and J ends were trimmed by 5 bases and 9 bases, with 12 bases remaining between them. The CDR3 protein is CSALRAETQYF. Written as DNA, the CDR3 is TGCAGTGCTTTGCGGGCCGAGACGCAGTATTTT.

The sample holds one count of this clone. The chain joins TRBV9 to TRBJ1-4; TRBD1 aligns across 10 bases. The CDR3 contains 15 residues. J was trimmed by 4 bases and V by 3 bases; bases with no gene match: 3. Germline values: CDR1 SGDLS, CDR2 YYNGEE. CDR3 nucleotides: TGTGCCAGCAGCGCCGGACAGGGGGGTAATGAAAAACTGTTTTTT. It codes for CASSAGQGGNEKLFF.

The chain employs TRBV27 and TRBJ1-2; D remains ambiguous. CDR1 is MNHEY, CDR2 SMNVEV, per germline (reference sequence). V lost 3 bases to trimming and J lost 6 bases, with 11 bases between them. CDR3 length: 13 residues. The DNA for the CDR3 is TGTGCCAGCAGTTTGCGGGAAGGCGATGGCTACACCTTC. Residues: CASSLREGDGYTF.

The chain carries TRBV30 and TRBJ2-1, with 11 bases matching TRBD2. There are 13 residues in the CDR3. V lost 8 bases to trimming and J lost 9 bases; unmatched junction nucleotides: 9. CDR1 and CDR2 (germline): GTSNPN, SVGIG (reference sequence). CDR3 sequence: CAAQLAGAREQFF. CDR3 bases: TGTGCCGCCCAACTAGCGGGAGCCCGTGAGCAGTTCTTC.

The CDR3 coding sequence is TGTGCCAGCAGCCCCCGGGACAGTAATTCACCCCTCCACTTT. The encoded protein is CASSPRDSNSPLHF. This chain links TRBV3-1 (or the pseudogene TRBV3-2) with TRBJ1-6; 7 nucleotides align to TRBD1. CDR1 LGHDT and CDR2 YNNKEL come from the germline V gene (reference sequence). J gave up 6 bases and V 4 bases, and 3 bases lay outside the gene matches. This CDR3 is 14 amino acids long.

CDR3 protein: CSAEGLGGSEQYF. The CDR3 DNA reads as TGCAGCGCCGAAGGGTTGGGGGGGAGCGAGCAGTACTTC. This chain links TRBV29-1 with TRBJ2-7; 7 bases are a match to TRBD2. The CDR3 length is 13 residues. Trimming cost V 7 bases and J 6 bases; bases outside gene matches: 12. Germline loops: CDR1 SQVTM, CDR2 ANQGSEA.

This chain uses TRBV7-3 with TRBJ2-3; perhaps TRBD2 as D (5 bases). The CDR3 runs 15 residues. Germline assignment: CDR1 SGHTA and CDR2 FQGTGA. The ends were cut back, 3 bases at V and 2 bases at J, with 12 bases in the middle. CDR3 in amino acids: CASSLNQRNTDTQYF. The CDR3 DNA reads TGTGCCAGCAGCTTGAATCAGCGGAACACAGATACGCAGTATTTT.

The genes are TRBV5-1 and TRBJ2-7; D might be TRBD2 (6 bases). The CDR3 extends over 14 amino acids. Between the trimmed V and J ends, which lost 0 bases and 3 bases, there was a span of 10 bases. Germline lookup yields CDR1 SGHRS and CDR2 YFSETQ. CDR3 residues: CASSLVGLDYEQYF. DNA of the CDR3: TGCGCCAGCAGCTTGGTGGGACTGGACTACGAGCAGTACTTC.

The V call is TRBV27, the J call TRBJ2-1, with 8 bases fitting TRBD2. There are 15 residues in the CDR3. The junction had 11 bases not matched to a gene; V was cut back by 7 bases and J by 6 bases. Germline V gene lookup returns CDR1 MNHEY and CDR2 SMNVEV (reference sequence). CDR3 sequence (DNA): TGTGCCAGCACGAGAGGGCTAGCGGGCCTCAATGAGCAGTTCTTC. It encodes CASTRGLAGLNEQFF.

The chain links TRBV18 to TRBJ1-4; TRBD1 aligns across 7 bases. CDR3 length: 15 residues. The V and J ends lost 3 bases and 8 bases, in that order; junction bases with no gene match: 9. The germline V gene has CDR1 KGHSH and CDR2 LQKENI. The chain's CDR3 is CASSPNRGGGEKLFF. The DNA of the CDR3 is TGTGCCAGCTCACCGAACAGGGGTGGCGGGGAAAAACTGTTTTTT.

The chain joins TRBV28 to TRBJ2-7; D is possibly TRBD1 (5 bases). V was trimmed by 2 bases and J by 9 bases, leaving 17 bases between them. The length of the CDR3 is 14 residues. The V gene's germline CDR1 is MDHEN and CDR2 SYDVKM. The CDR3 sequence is CASSLGQGLRGQYF. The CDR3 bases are TGTGCCAGCAGTTTAGGGCAGGGATTACGAGGGCAGTACTTC.

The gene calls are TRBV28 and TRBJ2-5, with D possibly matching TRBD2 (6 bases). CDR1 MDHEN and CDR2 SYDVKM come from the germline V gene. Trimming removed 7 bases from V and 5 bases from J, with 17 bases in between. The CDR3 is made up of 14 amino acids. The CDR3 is CASTHGDLRETQYF. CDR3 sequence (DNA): TGTGCCAGCACACACGGGGACTTAAGGGAGACCCAGTACTTC.

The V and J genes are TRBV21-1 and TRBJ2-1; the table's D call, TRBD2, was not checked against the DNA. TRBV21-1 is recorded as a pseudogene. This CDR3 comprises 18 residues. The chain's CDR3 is CASSRPSGSLGSYNEQFF. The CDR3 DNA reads TGTGCCAGCAGCAGGCCTAGCGGGTCCCTGGGGTCCTACAATGAGCAGTTCTTC.

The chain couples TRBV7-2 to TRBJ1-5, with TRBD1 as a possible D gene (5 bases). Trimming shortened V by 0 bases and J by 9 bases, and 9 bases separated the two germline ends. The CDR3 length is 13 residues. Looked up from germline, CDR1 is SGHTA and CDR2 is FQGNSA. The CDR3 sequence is CASSLAGVGPQHF. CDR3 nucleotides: TGTGCCAGCAGCTTAGCAGGGGTCGGGCCCCAGCATTTT.

The CDR3 protein is CASNPLAGPNTGELFF. The CDR3 bases are TGTGCCAGCAACCCCCTCGCGGGTCCGAACACCGGGGAGCTGTTTTTT. The chain uses TRBV9 and TRBJ2-2, with a possible D match to TRBD2 (5 bases). Germline-derived CDR1 and CDR2 are SGDLS and YYNGEE. The CDR3 has 16 residues. V lost 6 bases and J 0 bases, leaving 15 bases between the germline ends.